Listed here are 27 T cell receptor beta chains from one sample, sequenced in a study of T cells after yellow fever vaccination. TCRdb used MiXCR to reprocess the 5' RACE reads, holding one entry per CDR3 protein. The data hold roughly 250,000 distinct CDR3 sequences, with 10% to 15% observed a single time. This specimen was CD4+ T cells sorted from PBMCs, taken 45 days after the yellow fever booster vaccination. These receptors all stem from a young man who received the YFV17D yellow fever vaccine.

The genes are TRBV5-1 and TRBJ2-5; D is possibly TRBD2 (5 bases). Germline V gene sequence: CDR1 SGHRS, CDR2 YFSETQ. Deletions cut 1 base from V and 5 bases from J, with 15 bases between. CDR3 length: 15 residues. This chain's CDR3 is CASSLFAGRGETQYF. CDR3 nucleotide sequence: TGCGCCAGCAGCTTGTTCGCGGGCCGAGGGGAGACCCAGTACTTC.

V gene TRBV4-3 combines with J gene TRBJ2-7, with D maybe TRBD1 (6 bases). Germline-derived CDR1 and CDR2 are LGHNA and YSLEER. V was pared by 1 base and J by 4 bases, with 14 bases between. There are 15 residues in the CDR3. DNA of the CDR3: TGCGCCAGCAGCCAAGGCCCAGGGGTTGGGTACGAGCAGTACTTC. It codes for CASSQGPGVGYEQYF.

This clonotype was seen only a few times. The CDR3 here is CASSLEGTSGSYEQYF. In DNA form, the CDR3 reads TGTGCCAGCAGCTTAGAAGGGACTAGCGGGAGTTACGAGCAGTACTTC. The rearrangement joins TRBV7-2 to TRBJ2-7, with 14 nucleotides matching TRBD2. The CDR3 length is 16 residues. V gave up 1 base and J gave up 4 bases; unmatched junction bases: 3. CDR1 SGHTA and CDR2 FQGNSA come from the germline V gene.

This chain uses TRBV5-1 with TRBJ2-6, with TRBD1 as a possible D gene (5 bases). The V and J ends lost 2 bases and 2 bases respectively, with 11 bases between them. The CDR3 runs to 16 residues. Per germline, CDR1 SGHRS and CDR2 YFSETQ. The chain's CDR3 is CASSFPKGTGANVLTF. The CDR3 DNA reads as TGCGCCAGCAGCTTCCCCAAGGGGACTGGGGCCAACGTCCTGACTTTC.

The table lists this clonotype with a few counts. This chain joins TRBV25-1 and TRBJ2-3; D call uncertain. This CDR3 contains 16 residues. Germline CDR1 reads MGHDK; CDR2 reads SYGVNS. V lost 0 bases to trimming and J lost 0 bases, with 10 bases between them. CDR3 region: CASSEYGGTSTDTQYF. DNA of the CDR3: TGTGCCAGCAGTGAATATGGCGGAACTAGCACAGATACGCAGTATTTT.

The genes are TRBV3-1 and TRBJ1-2; D ambiguous. The ends were cut back, 2 bases at V and 0 bases at J, with 4 bases in the middle. Germline assignment: CDR1 LGHDT and CDR2 YNNKEL (reference sequence). The CDR3 runs 13 residues. The CDR3 bases are TGTGCCAGCAGCCAACAGACTAACTATGGCTACACCTTC. Its translation: CASSQQTNYGYTF.

This chain links TRBV5-1 with TRBJ2-1; D is possibly TRBD2 (5 bases). V was shortened by 0 bases and J by 12 bases, with 22 bases between the two germline ends. Germline assignment: CDR1 SGHRS and CDR2 YFSETQ. CDR3 length: 16 residues. CDR3 sequence (DNA): TGCGCCAGCAGCTTGGCGGGGTCAGGCCCCACCGGGCGGCAGTTCTTC. It translates to CASSLAGSGPTGRQFF.

This clonotype was picked up a small number of times. The V and J genes are TRBV15 and TRBJ2-3; 8 nucleotides agree with TRBD2. This CDR3 is 20 amino acids long. Germline CDR1 and CDR2: LNHNV and YYDKDF (reference sequence). J lost 0 bases, V lost 4 bases, and 18 bases had no gene match. The CDR3 reads CATSNLAGWFGLTSTDTQYF. For the CDR3, the DNA is TGTGCCACCAGCAACTTAGCGGGATGGTTCGGGTTGACGAGCACAGATACGCAGTATTTT.

This clonotype was found many times. The chain links TRBV4-2 to TRBJ2-5; D is ambiguous. The CDR3 is 13 residues long. Germline lookup yields CDR1 LGHNA and CDR2 YNFKEQ. Trimming removed 5 bases at V and 5 bases at J, with 12 bases between. CDR3 in amino acids: CASSMGNQETQYF. For the CDR3, the DNA is TGTGCCAGCAGCATGGGCAATCAGGAGACCCAGTACTTC.

In this sample, this clonotype turned up many times. The V call is TRBV20-1, the J call TRBJ2-5; D ambiguous. The V end lost 3 bases, the J end lost 5 bases, and 13 bases lay between the germline ends. This CDR3 has 13 residues. Germline V gene lookup returns CDR1 DFQATT and CDR2 SNEGSKA (reference sequence). CDR3: CSASRAPDETQYF. The CDR3, as DNA: TGCAGTGCTAGCCGGGCCCCCGATGAGACCCAGTACTTC.

This clonotype was detected a few times. This CDR3 is CASSNQLGEQYF. Here the CDR3 DNA reads TGTGCCAGCTCAAATCAGCTAGGGGAGCAGTACTTC. V and J are TRBV18 and TRBJ2-7, with D hard to call. V was pared by 5 bases and J by 7 bases, with 12 bases between. This CDR3 comprises 12 residues. Germline V gene sequence: CDR1 KGHSH, CDR2 LQKENI.

There are a few counts of this clonotype. This rearrangement joins TRBV20-1 to TRBJ2-3; D gene uncertain. There are 14 residues in the CDR3. V dropped 2 bases and J dropped 3 bases, with 12 bases sitting between them. Germline values: CDR1 DFQATT, CDR2 SNEGSKA (reference sequence). Here the CDR3 reads CSARISPGTDTQYF. CDR3 nucleotide sequence: TGCAGTGCTAGAATCAGTCCGGGTACAGATACGCAGTATTTT.

There are a few counts of this clonotype. CDR3 sequence (DNA): TGCGCCAGCAGACGATTACCGGGACAGGGAGGTTCTGAGCAGTTCTTC. This gives the protein CASRRLPGQGGSEQFF. This chain links TRBV5-1 with TRBJ2-1; 9 positions match TRBD1. Germline V CDR1 and CDR2: SGHRS, YFSETQ. The CDR3 is 16 residues long. With V trimmed by 5 bases and J by 9 bases, 15 bases remained unmatched.

In its sample, this clonotype was seen a few times. The chain is built from TRBV15 and TRBJ2-6, with 9 bases identical to TRBD1. The length of the CDR3 is 17 residues. Germline lookup yields CDR1 LNHNV and CDR2 YYDKDF (reference sequence). The ends lost 3 bases at V and 1 base at J; junction bases unmatched: 4. CDR3 nucleotides: TGTGCCACCAGCAGGGACAGGGGTTCGTCTGGGGCCAACGTCCTGACTTTC. This sequence encodes CATSRDRGSSGANVLTF.

The chain is built from TRBV20-1 and TRBJ2-5; no firm D call. The germline CDR1 and CDR2 sequences are DFQATT and SNEGSKA (reference sequence). V lost 1 base and J 4 bases, leaving 7 bases between the germline ends. The CDR3 is 12 amino acids. Written as DNA, the CDR3 is TGCAGTGCTAGAGTGGGGTTAGAGACCCAGTACTTC. It encodes CSARVGLETQYF.

This chain joins TRBV10-3 and TRBJ2-2; 7 nucleotides match TRBD2. Germline loops: CDR1 ENHRY, CDR2 SYGVKD. Trimming cost V 1 base and J 4 bases; bases outside gene matches: 9. There are 17 residues in the CDR3. The CDR3 loop is CAISEYVAGDGTGELFF. CDR3 bases: TGTGCCATCAGTGAGTACGTGGCGGGAGATGGCACCGGGGAGCTGTTTTTT.

This clonotype showed up just a few times. The V gene is TRBV7-9, the J gene TRBJ2-5; D may be TRBD2 (7 bases). Germline CDR1 reads SEHNR; CDR2 reads FQNEAQ (reference sequence). Trimming removed 3 bases from V and 1 base from J, with 12 bases in between. The CDR3 length is 15 residues. CDR3 sequence (DNA): TGTGCCAGCAGCTTCGGGGGGCGGTTCCAAGAGACCCAGTACTTC. As protein: CASSFGGRFQETQYF.

The rearrangement joins TRBV2 to TRBJ1-5, with D possibly matching TRBD1 (5 bases). V was clipped by 10 bases and J by 1 base, with 11 bases between them. The CDR3 runs to 13 residues. Germline V gene lookup returns CDR1 SNHLY and CDR2 FYNNEI. CDR3 region: CATKRDSNQPQHF. CDR3 coding DNA: TGTGCCACCAAAAGGGACAGCAATCAGCCCCAGCATTTT.

The chain employs TRBV20-1 and TRBJ2-1; 9 positions agree with TRBD2. The germline V gene encodes CDR1 DFQATT and CDR2 SNEGSKA (reference sequence). The V gene end was trimmed by 5 bases and the J gene end by 7 bases; junction bases not matched to a gene: 6. The CDR3 is made up of 13 amino acids. The CDR3 is CSAGKLAGNEQFF. In nucleotides, the CDR3 is TGCAGTGCTGGGAAGCTAGCGGGAAATGAGCAGTTCTTC.

V gene TRBV12-3 or TRBV12-4 combines with J gene TRBJ2-3; TRBD2 matches 9 bases. CDR3 length: 15 amino acids. V trimming: 6 bases; J trimming: 4 bases; junction bases outside the gene matches: 8. This CDR3 is CASRIGTSFPDTQYF. The CDR3 nucleotides are TGTGCCAGCAGGATCGGGACTAGCTTTCCAGATACGCAGTATTTT.

CDR3: CASSSWHEQFF. The DNA for the CDR3 is TGTGCCAGCAGTTCGTGGCATGAGCAGTTCTTC. The rearrangement uses TRBV5-4 and TRBJ2-1; no reliable D call. The CDR3 contains 11 residues. Germline V gives CDR1 SGHNT, CDR2 YYREEE (reference sequence). V was cut by 5 bases and J by 8 bases, with 8 bases left in between.

This clonotype was detected only a few times. This chain uses TRBV6-5 with TRBJ2-1; unclear D gene. The CDR3 extends over 15 amino acids. Trimming pared 0 bases from V and 3 bases from J, leaving 9 bases between. Germline CDR1 and CDR2: MNHEY and SVGAGI. CDR3: CASSYSSPYYNEQFF. In nucleotides, the CDR3 is TGTGCCAGCAGTTACTCGAGCCCGTACTACAATGAGCAGTTCTTC.

This clonotype was detected a few times. The rearrangement links TRBV29-1 to TRBJ2-5, with TRBD1 as a possible D gene (6 bases). The CDR3 consists of 15 residues. The germline gives CDR1 SQVTM, CDR2 ANQGSEA. The V end was cut by 1 base, the J end by 5 bases, with 17 bases between. The CDR3 is CSVEVQGGIRETQYF. The CDR3 nucleotides are TGCAGCGTTGAAGTACAGGGTGGGATTCGGGAGACCCAGTACTTC.

The chain recombines TRBV4-3 with TRBJ2-7; no definite D call. Trimming shortened V by 0 bases and J by 4 bases, and 19 bases separated the two germline ends. Germline V gene lookup returns CDR1 LGHNA and CDR2 YSLEER. The CDR3 has 17 amino acids. The chain's CDR3 is CASSQEVSGIAIYEQYF. The CDR3 DNA follows: TGCGCCAGCAGCCAAGAGGTTTCTGGGATTGCAATTTACGAGCAGTACTTC.

V and J are TRBV20-1 and TRBJ1-2; D is unresolved. Germline-derived CDR1 and CDR2 are DFQATT and SNEGSKA (reference sequence). The CDR3 consists of 14 residues. V was shortened by 0 bases and J by 3 bases, with 11 bases between the two germline ends. The CDR3 region is CSARDYGRDYGYTF. The DNA for the CDR3 is TGCAGTGCTAGAGATTATGGGAGGGACTATGGCTACACCTTC.

The rearrangement links TRBV6-1 to TRBJ2-5, with 10 positions matching TRBD2. Germline V CDR1 and CDR2: MNHNS, SASEGT. The CDR3 spans 15 residues. V was pared by 6 bases and J by 1 base, with 5 bases of the junction left unmatched. CDR3 bases: TGTGCCAGCAGGATGCTAGCGGGAGTCCAAGAGACCCAGTACTTC. Protein: CASRMLAGVQETQYF.

This chain uses TRBV2 with TRBJ2-7; D gene ambiguous. V shed 2 bases and J shed 4 bases, with 15 bases lying between them. The length of the CDR3 is 15 residues. CDR1 and CDR2 (germline): SNHLY, FYNNEI. The CDR3 nucleotides are TGTGCCAGCAGTGAACCTGGGGTCCACACTTACGAGCAGTACTTC. This encodes CASSEPGVHTYEQYF.